This T cell receptor beta chain was retrieved from a study of T cell changes during pregnancy in multiple sclerosis (dated by TCRdb to between 2017 and 2020). With respect to the entire study: Changes in the T cell repertoire over the course of pregnancy were examined in this study in women with multiple sclerosis.

Deletion took 0 bases off V and 2 bases off J, with a span of 10 bases between the germline ends. Including the terminal cysteine and phenylalanine, the CDR3 comprises 16 residues. Only CDR3 DNA remains: 48 bases, in frame from the first base. CDR1 and CDR2 are read off the germline V gene as ENHRY and SYGVKD. Of note for this clone: Its specific antigen is unknown. No qualities accompany the bases; no much larger clone lies one base away.

The library was generated by the immunoSEQ multiplex PCR assay. Not all clones reach the TCRdb copy of this immuneACCESS table, which keeps in-frame sequences only. Checked studies attribute under half of the gap to unresolved V genes and leave the rest unexplained. This sample gives around 77,000 clones in total; more than 80% of them show up just once. Clones ranked in the top ten supply more than 0.9% of the sample. The TCR originated in a female donor with multiple sclerosis, enrolled in a pregnancy study. This chain joins TRBV10-3 to TRBJ2-2, with TRBD2 perhaps the D gene, on 5 matching bases. Sequenced material: peripheral blood, taken in the third trimester of pregnancy. DNA sequence: TGTGCCATCAGTGAGTCTAGGACTGCCAACACCGGGGAGCTGTTTTTT. Its translation reads: CAISESRTANTGELFF.